Shown below are 10 T cell receptor beta chains from a single sample sequenced in a study of T cell changes during pregnancy in multiple sclerosis (dated by TCRdb to the late 2010s). The library was generated by the immunoSEQ multiplex PCR assay. The table comes from immuneACCESS by way of TCRdb, which keeps in-frame sequences with V and J called. Part of the clones is missing from these tables; in studies checked, under half for an unresolved V gene and the rest for unknown reasons. This sample is represented by about 54,000 clones; about nine tenths of them were singletons. Around 0.58% of the sample is in the top ten clones. Specimen: CD4+ T cells from peripheral blood mononuclear cells, collected in the first trimester of pregnancy. Receptors originate from a female donor with multiple sclerosis, enrolled in a pregnancy study.

The chain joins TRBV28 to TRBJ1-3, with 7 bases that match TRBD1. V trimming: 6 bases; J trimming: 4 bases; junction bases outside the gene matches: 6. Germline V gene lookup returns CDR1 MDHEN and CDR2 SYDVKM. CDR3 length: 14 amino acids. Written as DNA, the CDR3 is TGTGCCAGCAGCCGAAAGGACAGGGGAAACACCATATATTTT. Amino acids: CASSRKDRGNTIYF. Full variable domain (outside the CDR3, taken from reference TRBV28 and TRBJ1-3): DVKVTQSSRYLVKRTGEKVFLECVQDMDHENMFWYRQDPGLGLRLIYFSYDVKMKEKGDIPEGYSVSREKKERFSLILESASTNQTSMYLCASSRKDRGNTIYFGEGSWLTVV.

The chain has TRBV2 and TRBJ1-3; D gene ambiguous. The CDR3 has 14 amino acids. Trimming cost V 10 bases and J 4 bases, with 17 bases left between them. Germline V gene lookup returns CDR1 SNHLY and CDR2 FYNNEI. The CDR3 reads CATLGPTGGNTIYF. The CDR3 bases are TGTGCCACCCTGGGCCCTACTGGAGGAAACACCATATATTTT.

In this sample, this clone turned up a few times. V is TRBV6-4 and J is TRBJ1-6; 7 bases fit TRBD1. Trimming cost V 6 bases and J 12 bases; bases outside gene matches: 8. The CDR3 spans 13 residues. CDR1 MRHNA and CDR2 SNTAGT come from the germline V gene. The DNA for the CDR3 is TGTGCCAGCAGCGTAGGGACAGCCGTACCCCTCCACTTT. Encoded protein: CASSVGTAVPLHF.

Concerning this clone: Relative to the germline gene, one junction end is altered; a read error may explain this. The chain carries TRBV6-5 and TRBJ1-1; possibly TRBD1 for D (5 bases). The CDR3 runs to 14 residues. Germline CDR1 is MNHEY and CDR2 is SVGAGI. Here the CDR3 DNA reads TGTGCCAGCAGTTACAGGGGCGAGAACACTGAAACTTTCTTT. Protein product: CASSYRGENTETFF.

The CDR3 region is CASSRDSVSSYEQYF. CDR3 nucleotides: TGTGCCAGCAGCCGAGACTCAGTTAGTTCCTACGAGCAGTACTTC. The J gene is TRBJ2-7, the V gene TRBV9; unclear D gene. The CDR3 runs 15 residues. The germline CDR1 and CDR2 sequences are SGDLS and YYNGEE. Trimming took off 4 bases at V and 1 base at J, with 15 bases between the two ends.

This clone was recorded once. The rearrangement joins TRBV4-1 to TRBJ2-7; a possible D gene is TRBD2 (7 bases). Germline CDR1 and CDR2: MGHRA and YSYEKL. The CDR3 sequence is 17 residues long. Trimming removed 1 base from V and 0 bases from J, with 16 bases in between. This CDR3 is CASSQGGGRRLSYEQYF. CDR3 sequence (DNA): TGCGCCAGCAGCCAAGGCGGGGGCAGGCGTCTCTCCTACGAGCAGTACTTC.

The DNA of the CDR3 is TGTGCCAGCAGGGGCGCCGGGACAGGGTTTACTAATGAAAAACTGTTTTTT. Translating it yields CASRGAGTGFTNEKLFF. The J gene is TRBJ1-4, the V gene TRBV2; 9 positions match TRBD1. Trimming at V came to 6 bases and at J to 2 bases, leaving 10 bases not matched to a gene. Germline-derived CDR1 and CDR2 are SNHLY and FYNNEI. The CDR3 extends over 17 amino acids.

This chain joins TRBV2 and TRBJ1-1; D is undetermined. The germline V gene encodes CDR1 SNHLY and CDR2 FYNNEI. Trimming removed 3 bases at V and 7 bases at J, with 12 bases between. The CDR3 is 13 amino acids. As DNA, the CDR3 is TGTGCCAGCAGTGAGGAGGGCGTAATTGAAGCTTTCTTT. As protein: CASSEEGVIEAFF.

The chain links TRBV19 to TRBJ1-4; the match to TRBD1 covers 11 bases. V lost 4 bases to trimming and J lost 7 bases; unmatched junction nucleotides: 5. Germline CDR1 and CDR2: LNHDA and SQIVND (reference sequence). CDR3 length: 15 amino acids. The CDR3 here is CASSTTGTGGEKLFF. The CDR3 DNA reads TGTGCCAGTAGTACAACGGGGACAGGGGGTGAAAAACTGTTTTTT.

The chain recombines TRBV28 with TRBJ2-5, with 9 bases that match TRBD2. The CDR3 has 15 amino acids. The V gene's germline CDR1 is MDHEN and CDR2 SYDVKM. J gave up 2 bases and V 2 bases, and 3 bases lay outside the gene matches. The CDR3 region has the DNA TGTGCCAGCAGTTTAGTGGCGGGAGGGCAAGAGACCCAGTACTTC. This sequence encodes CASSLVAGGQETQYF.